The clone carrying this T cell receptor beta chain was detected only once. The V and J ends lost 2 bases and 9 bases, in that order; junction bases with no gene match: 4. Germline V gene sequence: CDR1 MNHEY, CDR2 SVGAGI. There are 15 residues in the CDR3. This table comes from immunoSEQ multiplex PCR, and its TCRdb copy is limited to in-frame clones, with some not included. Among tens of thousands of clones listed, roughly 87% were seen once. This sample is part of a study of blood T cell repertoires in COVID-19. Turning to the study itself: T cells, B-cell-depleted T cells, or PBMCs provided the cDNA or gDNA that served as material.

Seattle-derived patients entered the study during active infection and were followed longitudinally. This TCR came from a middle-aged man with COVID-19, enrolled during active disease. The chain employs TRBV6-5 and TRBJ1-6; 10 bases align to TRBD1. The sequencing sample was made of peripheral blood. The CDR3 here is CASSYATGGFSPLHF. The DNA of the CDR3 is TGTGCCAGCAGTTACGCGACAGGGGGCTTTTCACCCCTCCACTTT.